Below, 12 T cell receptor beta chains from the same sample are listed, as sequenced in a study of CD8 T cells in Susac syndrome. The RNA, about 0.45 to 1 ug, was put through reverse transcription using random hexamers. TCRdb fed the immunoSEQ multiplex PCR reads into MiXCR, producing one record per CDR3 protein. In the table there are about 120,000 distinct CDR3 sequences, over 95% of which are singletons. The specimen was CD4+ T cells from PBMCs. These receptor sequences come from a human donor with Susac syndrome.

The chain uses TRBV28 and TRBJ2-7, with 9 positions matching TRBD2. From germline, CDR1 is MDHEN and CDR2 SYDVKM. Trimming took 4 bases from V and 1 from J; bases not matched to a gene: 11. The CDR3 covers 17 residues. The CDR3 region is CASSSGGSGSLSYEQYF. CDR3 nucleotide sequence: TGTGCCAGCAGTTCTGGGGGTAGCGGGAGTTTGTCCTACGAGCAGTACTTC.

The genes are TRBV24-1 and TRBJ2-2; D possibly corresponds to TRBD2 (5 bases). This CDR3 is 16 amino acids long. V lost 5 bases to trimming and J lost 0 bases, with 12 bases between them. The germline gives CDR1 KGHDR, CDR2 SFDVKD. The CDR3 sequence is CATSGADGPNTGELFF. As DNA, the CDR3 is TGTGCCACCAGTGGAGCGGACGGACCGAACACCGGGGAGCTGTTTTTT.

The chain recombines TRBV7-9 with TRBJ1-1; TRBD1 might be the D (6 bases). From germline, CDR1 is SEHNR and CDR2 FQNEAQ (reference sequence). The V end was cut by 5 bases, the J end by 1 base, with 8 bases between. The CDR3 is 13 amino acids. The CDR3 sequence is CASSHRENTEAFF. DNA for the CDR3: TGTGCCAGCAGCCACAGGGAGAACACTGAAGCTTTCTTT.

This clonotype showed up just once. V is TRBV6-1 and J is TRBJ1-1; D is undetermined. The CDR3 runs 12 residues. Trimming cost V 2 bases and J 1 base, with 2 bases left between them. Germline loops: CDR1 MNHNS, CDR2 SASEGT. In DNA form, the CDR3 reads TGTGCCAGCAGTGAAACGAACACTGAAGCTTTCTTT. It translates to CASSETNTEAFF.

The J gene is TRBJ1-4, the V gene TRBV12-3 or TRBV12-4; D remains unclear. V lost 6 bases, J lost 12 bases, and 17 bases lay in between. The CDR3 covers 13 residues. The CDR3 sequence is CASSLSPLFQLFF. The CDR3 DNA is TGTGCCAGCAGCCTCTCACCCTTGTTTCAACTGTTTTTT.

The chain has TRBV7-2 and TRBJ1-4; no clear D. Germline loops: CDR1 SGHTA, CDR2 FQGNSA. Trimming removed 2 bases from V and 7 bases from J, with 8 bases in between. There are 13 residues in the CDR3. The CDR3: CASSLMSVEKLFF. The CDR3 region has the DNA TGTGCCAGCAGCTTAATGAGTGTTGAAAAACTGTTTTTT.

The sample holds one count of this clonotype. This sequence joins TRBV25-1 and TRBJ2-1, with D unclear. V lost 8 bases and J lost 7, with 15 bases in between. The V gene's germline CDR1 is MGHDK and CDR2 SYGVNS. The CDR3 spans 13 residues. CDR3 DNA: TGTGCCAGCTCTTTTGGCAGCAGGAATGAGCAGTTCTTC. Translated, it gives CASSFGSRNEQFF.

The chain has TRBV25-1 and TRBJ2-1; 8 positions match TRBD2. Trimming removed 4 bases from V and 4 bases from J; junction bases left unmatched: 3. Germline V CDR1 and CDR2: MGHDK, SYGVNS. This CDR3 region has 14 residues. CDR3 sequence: CASSAGGSYNEQFF. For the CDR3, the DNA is TGTGCCAGCAGTGCGGGAGGGAGTTACAATGAGCAGTTCTTC.

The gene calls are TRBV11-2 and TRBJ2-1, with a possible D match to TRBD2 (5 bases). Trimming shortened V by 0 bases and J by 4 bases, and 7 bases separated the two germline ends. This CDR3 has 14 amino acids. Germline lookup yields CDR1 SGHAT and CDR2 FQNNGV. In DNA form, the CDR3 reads TGTGCCAGCAGCTTAGAGGGGAGATACAATGAGCAGTTCTTC. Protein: CASSLEGRYNEQFF.

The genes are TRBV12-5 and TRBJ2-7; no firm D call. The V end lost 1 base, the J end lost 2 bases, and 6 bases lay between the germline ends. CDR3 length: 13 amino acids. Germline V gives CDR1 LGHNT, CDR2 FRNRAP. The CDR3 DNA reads TGTGCTAGTGGTTTGGGACGCCCCTACGAGCAGTACTTC. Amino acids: CASGLGRPYEQYF.

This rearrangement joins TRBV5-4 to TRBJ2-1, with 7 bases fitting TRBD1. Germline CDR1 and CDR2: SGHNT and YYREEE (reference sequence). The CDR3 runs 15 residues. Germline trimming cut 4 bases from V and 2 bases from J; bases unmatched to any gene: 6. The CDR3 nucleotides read TGTGCCAGCAGCCTAGGGGGCGATGCCTACAATGAGCAGTTCTTC. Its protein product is CASSLGGDAYNEQFF.

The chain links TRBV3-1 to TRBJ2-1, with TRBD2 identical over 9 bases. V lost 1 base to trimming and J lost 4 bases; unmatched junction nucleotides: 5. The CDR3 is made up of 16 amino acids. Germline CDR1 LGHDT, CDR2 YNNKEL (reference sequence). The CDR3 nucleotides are TGTGCCAGCAGCCAAGGGGGACTAGCACCATACAATGAGCAGTTCTTC. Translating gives CASSQGGLAPYNEQFF.